This T cell receptor (beta chain) was recovered during a study of T cell changes during pregnancy in multiple sclerosis. With V trimmed by 5 bases and J by 7 bases, 8 bases remained unmatched. Germline assignment: CDR1 SSHAT and CDR2 FNYEAQ (reference sequence). The CDR3 runs 16 residues. Data came from immunoSEQ multiplex PCR; TCRdb stores just in-frame clones and leaves some out. The sample has tens of thousands of clones, over 90% seen once. The V and J genes are TRBV7-7 and TRBJ2-2; 12 bases align to TRBD2. The sequence was collected from a female donor with multiple sclerosis, enrolled in a pregnancy study. Source: peripheral blood, taken after pregnancy. The CDR3 DNA is TGTGCCAGCAGCCTCTCTAGCGGGGGGGCCTTCGGGGAGCTGTTTTTT. The encoded protein is CASSLSSGGAFGELFF.